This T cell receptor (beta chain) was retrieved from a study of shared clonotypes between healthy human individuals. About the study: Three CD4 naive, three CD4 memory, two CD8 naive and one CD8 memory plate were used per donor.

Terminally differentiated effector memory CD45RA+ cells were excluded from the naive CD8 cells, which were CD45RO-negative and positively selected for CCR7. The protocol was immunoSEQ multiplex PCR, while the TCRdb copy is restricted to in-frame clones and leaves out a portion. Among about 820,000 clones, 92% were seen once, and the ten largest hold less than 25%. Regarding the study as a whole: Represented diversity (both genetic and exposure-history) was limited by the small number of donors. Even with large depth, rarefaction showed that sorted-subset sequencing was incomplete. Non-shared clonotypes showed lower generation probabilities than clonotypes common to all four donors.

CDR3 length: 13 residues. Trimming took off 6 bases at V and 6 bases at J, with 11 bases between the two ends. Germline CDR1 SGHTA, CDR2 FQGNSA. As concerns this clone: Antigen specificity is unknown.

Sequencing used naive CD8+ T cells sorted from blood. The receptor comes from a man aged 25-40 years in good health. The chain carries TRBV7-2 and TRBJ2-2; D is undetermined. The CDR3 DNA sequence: TGTGCCAGCAGGAAAAGCACCGCCGGGGAGCTGTTTTTT. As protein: CASRKSTAGELFF.